This T cell receptor beta chain was found in a study of long-term antiretroviral therapy in people with HIV (dated 2022 in TCRdb). Broadly, across the study: Collection of the earliest samples took place about a decade ahead of the 2015 WHO recommendation for immediate ART, at a time when ART was typically delayed until CD4 counts fell. A retrospective serial study tested whether changes in peripheral blood TRB repertoire composition and diversity were associated with ART initiation and durable HIV suppression. No cross-contamination during QIAcube processing was shown when test extractions of a monoclonal T-cell line were performed alongside 25 to 35 polyclonal samples. Among the 30 to 35 participants with HIV, approximately 10 were female. From fewer than 35 adults with confirmed HIV infection, the cohort provided approximately 210 cryopreserved PBMC samples, gathered serially across a mean of about six years (range 1-12).

What the research found in general, with its limitations: CDR3 length ranges in HIV repertoires were narrower than in controls, and network structure suggested an antigen-experienced repertoire with only a slight naive shift after ART. Unsorted PBMC were profiled instead of sorted CD4+ and CD8+ T cells because pre-ART samples had limited cell numbers. The samples were dated from about 2003 to 2017, and the ART regimens that were used may be less effective than current ART regimens. Starting ART was linked to a significant rise in TRB diversity, yet even after long-term ART the diversity remained significantly lower than in transplant donor controls. No data were available on ART adherence, viral resistance or therapy changes, limiting inferences about post-ART repertoire changes. At every time point, the repertoire was dominated by expanded TRB clones first identified before ART initiation, although this dominance fluctuated and, in many PLHIV, declined after ART. Owing to limited PBMC availability, only the TCR beta chain was sequenced, without alpha chain pairing.

To be included, a participant needed at least one PBMC sample from before ART initiation plus at least two post-ART samples. All participants with HIV were treated in the United States of America. Before DNA extraction, cryopreserved samples of roughly 1-10 million PBMC were thawed and washed. At the time of the earliest PBMC sample, participants with HIV were aged between about 23 and 54 years. Each participant contributed PBMC samples from 1-4 timepoints before ART initiation and 2-8 timepoints after ART initiation, with a median of 7 samples. Serial HIV viral load, CD4+ T-cell count, ART history and demographic data were obtained for every participant. Genomic DNA was extracted from unsorted PBMC with a Qiagen kit on a QIAcube, processed in batches of 12 samples. The immunoSEQ hsTCRB v3.0 assay was used at survey level resolution for TRB variable region sequencing. A depth of about 35,000-55,000 T-cell genomes per sample was targeted for TRB sequencing. TRB libraries were pooled and sequenced on an Illumina MiSeq using a v3 150-cycle kit. In the source study's methods: Repertoire analysis was run in R within a reproducible Nextflow workflow that covered QC, data transformation and analysis. LymphoSeq2, an R package for AIRR-Seq data exploration, was used to implement custom analyses. A handful of samples yielding fewer than 5000 total TRB sequences were excluded, leaving 188 analyzed HIV repertoires. Among the 180 to 200 retained HIV repertoires, some 60 were collected before ART initiation and about 130 were collected after ART initiation. Repertoires were downsampled to 5000 TRB nucleotide sequences, and summary statistics were averaged over 100 downsampling iterations. The analysis kept only TRB sequences whose CDR3 regions were at least seven amino acids long. Diversity was assessed using a clonality score derived from Shannon entropy and using the Gini coefficient. In the repertoire networks, any two of the top 5000 CDR3 amino acid sequences were linked whenever the two sequences differed by an edit distance of one. Antigen specificity groups and MHC restriction were predicted for TRB CDR3 amino acid sequences with GLIPH2. Known CMV, EBV, HIV or tissue antigen associations were flagged by matching CDR3 amino acid sequences against VDJdb and McPAS-TCR. Pre-ART, post-ART and control groups were compared with Wilcoxon signed-rank tests and Holm-Bonferroni correction. In its TCRdb copy, this immuneACCESS table keeps in-frame sequences only and misses some clones. Where compared with another copy, unresolved V genes explain less than half of these, and the others have no known cause. V, J and clone size derive from that table, while D and trimming were established from the DNA sequence. The sample yields 30,000 or so clones; 70% to 90% were counted once. The ten largest clones capture around 8.2% of the sample.

Notes on this clone: Its antigen is unknown. Within one base of it there is no much larger clone, and no base qualities were kept.

This TCR was recovered from a man between 35 and 55 years old with HIV. The starting material was unsorted PBMCs, obtained 3 years after starting antiretroviral therapy.

The bases read TGTGCCAGCAGTGAACAGTCCATGAACACTGAAGCTTTCTTT. This sequence encodes CASSEQSMNTEAFF. Rearrangement joined TRBV2 to TRBJ1-1; the D gene lacks a confident call. CDR1 SNHLY and CDR2 FYNNEI are derived from the germline V gene. The CDR3 runs 14 amino acids, cysteine and phenylalanine included. Only the CDR3 region is kept as DNA, spanning 42 bases read in frame from base 1. Trimming costs V 2 bases and J 0 bases, and their ends lie 7 bases apart.